This TCR beta chain is from a study of shared clonotypes between healthy human individuals. Generated by immunoSEQ multiplex PCR, the TCRdb table keeps only in-frame clones and is missing some. The profile shows about 980,000 clones, less than 85% of them singletons. Germline CDR1 is MNHNS and CDR2 is SASEGT. This CDR3 has 13 amino acids. V was cut by 1 base and J by 9 bases, with 7 bases left in between. V gene TRBV6-1 combines with J gene TRBJ1-6; D call uncertain. The TCR sequence derives from a man aged 18 to 29 in good health. The sample consisted of memory CD4+ T cells sorted from blood. Indicated subset: CD45RA-negative fraction. CDR3 coding DNA: TGTGCCAGCAGTGAAGTCGAGGGTTCACCCCTCCACTTT. It is translated as CASSEVEGSPLHF.